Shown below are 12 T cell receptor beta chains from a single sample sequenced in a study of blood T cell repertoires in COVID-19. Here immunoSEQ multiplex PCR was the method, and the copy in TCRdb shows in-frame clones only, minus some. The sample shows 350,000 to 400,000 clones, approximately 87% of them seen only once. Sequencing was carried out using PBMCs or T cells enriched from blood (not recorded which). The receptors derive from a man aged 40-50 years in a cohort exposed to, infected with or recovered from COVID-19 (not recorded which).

The CDR3 sequence is CASSVGTRVDEQFF. CDR3 DNA sequence: TGTGCCAGCAGCGTAGGGACTAGGGTTGATGAGCAGTTCTTC. This rearrangement joins TRBV9 to TRBJ2-1; TRBD2 matches 7 bases. This CDR3 contains 14 residues. Germline lookup yields CDR1 SGDLS and CDR2 YYNGEE. V gave up 0 bases and J gave up 8 bases; unmatched junction bases: 5. The complete variable domain, with remaining parts taken from reference TRBV9 and TRBJ2-1, reads DSGVTQTPKHLITATGQRVTLRCSPRSGDLSVYWYQQSLDQGLQFLIQYYNGEERAKGNILERFSAQQFPDLHSELNLSSLELGDSALYFCASSVGTRVDEQFFGPGTRLTVL.

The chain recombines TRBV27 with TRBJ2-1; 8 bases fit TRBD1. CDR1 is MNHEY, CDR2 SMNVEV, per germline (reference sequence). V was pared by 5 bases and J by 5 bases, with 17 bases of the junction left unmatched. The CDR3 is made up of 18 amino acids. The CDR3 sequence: CASSPKYYGQGEHNEQFF. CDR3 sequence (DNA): TGTGCCAGCAGTCCCAAGTACTACGGACAGGGTGAGCACAATGAGCAGTTCTTC.

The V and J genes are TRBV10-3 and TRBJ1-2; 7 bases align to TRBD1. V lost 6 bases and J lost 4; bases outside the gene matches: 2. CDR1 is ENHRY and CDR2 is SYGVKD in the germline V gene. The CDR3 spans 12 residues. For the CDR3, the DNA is TGTGCCATCAGGGGGGACAGCTATGGCTACACCTTC. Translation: CAIRGDSYGYTF.

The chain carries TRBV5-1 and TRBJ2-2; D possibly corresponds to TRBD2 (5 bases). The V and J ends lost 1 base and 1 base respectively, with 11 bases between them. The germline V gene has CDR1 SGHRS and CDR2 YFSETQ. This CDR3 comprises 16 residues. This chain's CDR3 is CASSLISGGNTGELFF. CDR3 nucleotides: TGCGCCAGCAGCTTGATATCCGGAGGGAACACCGGGGAGCTGTTTTTT. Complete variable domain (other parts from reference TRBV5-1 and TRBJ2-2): KAGVTQTPRYLIKTRGQQVTLSCSPISGHRSVSWYQQTPGQGLQFLFEYFSETQRNKGNFPGRFSGRQFSNSRSEMNVSTLELGDSALYLCASSLISGGNTGELFFGEGSRLTVL.

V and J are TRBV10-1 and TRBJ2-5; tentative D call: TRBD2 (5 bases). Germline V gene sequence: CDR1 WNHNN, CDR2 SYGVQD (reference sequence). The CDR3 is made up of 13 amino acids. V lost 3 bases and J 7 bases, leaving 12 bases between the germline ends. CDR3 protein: CASSEEDWGTQYF. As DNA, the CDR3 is TGCGCCAGCAGTGAAGAGGACTGGGGGACCCAGTACTTC.

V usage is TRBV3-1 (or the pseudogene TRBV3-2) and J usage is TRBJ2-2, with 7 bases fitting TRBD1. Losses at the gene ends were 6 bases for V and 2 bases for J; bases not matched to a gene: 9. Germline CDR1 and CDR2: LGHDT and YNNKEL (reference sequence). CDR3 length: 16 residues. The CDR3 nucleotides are TGTGCCAGCAGAGCGGACAGGCTTCTCAACACCGGGGAGCTGTTTTTT. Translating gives CASRADRLLNTGELFF.

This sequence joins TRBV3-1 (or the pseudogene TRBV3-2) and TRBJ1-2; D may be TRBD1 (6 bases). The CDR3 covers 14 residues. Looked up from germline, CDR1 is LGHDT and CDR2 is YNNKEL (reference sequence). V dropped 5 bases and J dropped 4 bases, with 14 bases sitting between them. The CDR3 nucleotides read TGTGCCAGCAGCACCCAGGGGCAGGGCTATGGCTACACCTTC. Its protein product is CASSTQGQGYGYTF.

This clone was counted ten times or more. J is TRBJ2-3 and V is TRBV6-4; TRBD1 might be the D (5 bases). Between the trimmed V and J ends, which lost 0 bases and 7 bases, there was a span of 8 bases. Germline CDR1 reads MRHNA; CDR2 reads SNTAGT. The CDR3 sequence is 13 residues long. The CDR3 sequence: CASSDSKGNTQYF. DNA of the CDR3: TGTGCCAGCAGTGACTCGAAGGGGAATACGCAGTATTTT.

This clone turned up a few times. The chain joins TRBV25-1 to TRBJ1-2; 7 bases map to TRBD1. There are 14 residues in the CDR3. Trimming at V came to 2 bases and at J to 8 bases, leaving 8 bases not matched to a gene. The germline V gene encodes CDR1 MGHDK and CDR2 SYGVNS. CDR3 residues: CASSERGGTLGYTF. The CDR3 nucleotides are TGTGCCAGCAGTGAACGAGGGGGCACGTTAGGCTACACCTTC.

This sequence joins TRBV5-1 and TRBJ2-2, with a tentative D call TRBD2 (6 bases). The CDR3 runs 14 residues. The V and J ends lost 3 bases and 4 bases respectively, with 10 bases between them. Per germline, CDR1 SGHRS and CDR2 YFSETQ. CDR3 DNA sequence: TGCGCCAGCAGCTCCTCGGGAGCCACCGGGGAGCTGTTTTTT. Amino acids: CASSSSGATGELFF. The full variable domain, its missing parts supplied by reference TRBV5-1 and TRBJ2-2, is KAGVTQTPRYLIKTRGQQVTLSCSPISGHRSVSWYQQTPGQGLQFLFEYFSETQRNKGNFPGRFSGRQFSNSRSEMNVSTLELGDSALYLCASSSSGATGELFFGEGSRLTVL.

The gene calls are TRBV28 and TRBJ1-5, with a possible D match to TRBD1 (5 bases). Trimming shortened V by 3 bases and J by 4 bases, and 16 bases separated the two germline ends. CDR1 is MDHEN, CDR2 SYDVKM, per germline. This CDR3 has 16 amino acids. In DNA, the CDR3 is TGTGCCAGCAGTTTGGGGGGGTCCCTGACTAATCAGCCCCAGCATTTT. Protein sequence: CASSLGGSLTNQPQHF.

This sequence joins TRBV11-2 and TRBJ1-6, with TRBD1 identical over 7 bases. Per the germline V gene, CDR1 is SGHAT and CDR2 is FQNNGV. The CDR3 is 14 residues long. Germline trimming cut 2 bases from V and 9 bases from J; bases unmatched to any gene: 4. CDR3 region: CASSLSRGVSPLHF. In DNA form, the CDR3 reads TGTGCCAGCAGCTTAAGCAGGGGGGTTTCACCCCTCCACTTT.